The sample holds one count of the clone carrying this T cell receptor (beta chain). Its cognate antigen is unknown. These data belong to a study of neoadjuvant anti-PD-1 for oral cavity cancer. CDR3 length: 16 residues. V lost 5 bases and J lost 4; bases outside the gene matches: 6. Germline assignment: CDR1 SGHTA and CDR2 FQGTGA. Whole-study results and caveats: Post-nivolumab, blood T cell clonality was significantly elevated in non-responders.

Profiled with immunoSEQ multiplex PCR; TCRdb holds only in-frame clones, not every one. The table has about 8,100 clones, 62% seen once. Documented time point: after neoadjuvant nivolumab, at surgical resection. These oral cavity squamous cell carcinomas were HPV-negative and locally advanced. PBMCs were not maintained or expanded in culture before analysis. This chain joins TRBV7-3 and TRBJ2-2, with 11 nucleotides matching TRBD1. The specimen comprised PBMCs, sampled after nivolumab (anti-PD-1) treatment. The receptor was isolated from a person aged 40 to 85 with oral cavity squamous cell carcinoma. The CDR3 region is CASSKGQGGTTGELFF. The DNA of the CDR3 is TGTGCCAGCAGCAAGGGACAGGGGGGTACCACCGGGGAGCTGTTTTTT.